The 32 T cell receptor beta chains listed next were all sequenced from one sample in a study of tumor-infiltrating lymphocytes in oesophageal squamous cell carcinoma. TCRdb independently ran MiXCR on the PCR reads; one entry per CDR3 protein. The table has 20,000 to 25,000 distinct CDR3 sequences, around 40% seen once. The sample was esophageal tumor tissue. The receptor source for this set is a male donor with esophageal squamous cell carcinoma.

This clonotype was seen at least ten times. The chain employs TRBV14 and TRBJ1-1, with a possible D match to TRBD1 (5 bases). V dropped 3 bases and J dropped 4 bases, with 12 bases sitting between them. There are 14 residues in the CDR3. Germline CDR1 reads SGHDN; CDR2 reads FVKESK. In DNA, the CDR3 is TGTGCCAGCAGCCAGGCAGTCCAGGGCACTGAAGCTTTCTTT. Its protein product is CASSQAVQGTEAFF.

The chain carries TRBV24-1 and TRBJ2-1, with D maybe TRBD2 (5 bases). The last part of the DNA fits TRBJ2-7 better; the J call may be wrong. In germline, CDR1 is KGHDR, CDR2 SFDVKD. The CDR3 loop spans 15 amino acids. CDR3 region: CATSDNSANYNEQYF. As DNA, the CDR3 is TGTGCCACCAGTGATAATAGCGCGAACTACAATGAGCAGTACTTC.

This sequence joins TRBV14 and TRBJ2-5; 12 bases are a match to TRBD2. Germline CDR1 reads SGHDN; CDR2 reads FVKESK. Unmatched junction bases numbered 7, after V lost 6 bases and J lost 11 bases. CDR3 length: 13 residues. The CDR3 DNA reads TGTGCCAGCAGGACTAGCGGGAGCCATGAGCAGTACTTC. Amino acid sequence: CASRTSGSHEQYF.

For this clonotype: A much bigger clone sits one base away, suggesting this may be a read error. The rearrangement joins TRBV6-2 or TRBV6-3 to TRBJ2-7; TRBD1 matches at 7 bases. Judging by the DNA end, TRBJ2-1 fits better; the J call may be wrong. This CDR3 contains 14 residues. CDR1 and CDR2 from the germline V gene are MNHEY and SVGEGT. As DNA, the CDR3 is TGTGCCAGCAGCAAGACAGGGTCTCGGAACGAGCAGTTCTTC. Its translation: CASSKTGSRNEQFF.

The CDR3 DNA sequence: TGTGCCAGCAGTTTTTCAGCGGGAGTCAATGAGCAGTTCTTC. It encodes CASSFSAGVNEQFF. This chain connects TRBV12-3 or TRBV12-4 to TRBJ2-1; TRBD2 matches at 8 bases. CDR3 size: 14 residues. The ends lost 3 bases at V and 6 bases at J; junction bases unmatched: 4.

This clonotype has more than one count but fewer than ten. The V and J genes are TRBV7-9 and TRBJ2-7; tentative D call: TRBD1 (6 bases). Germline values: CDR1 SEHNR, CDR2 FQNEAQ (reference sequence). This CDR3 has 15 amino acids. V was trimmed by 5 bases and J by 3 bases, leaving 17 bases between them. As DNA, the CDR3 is TGTGCCAGCAGCACCACAGACAGGCGAGACTACGAGCAGTACTTC. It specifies CASSTTDRRDYEQYF.

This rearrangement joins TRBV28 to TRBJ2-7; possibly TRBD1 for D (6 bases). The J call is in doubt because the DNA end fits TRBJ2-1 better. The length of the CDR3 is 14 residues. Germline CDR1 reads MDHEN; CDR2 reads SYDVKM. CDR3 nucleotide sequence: TGTGCCAGCACCTATGGGGGCTTGGTGGGTGAGCAGTTCTTC. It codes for CASTYGGLVGEQFF.

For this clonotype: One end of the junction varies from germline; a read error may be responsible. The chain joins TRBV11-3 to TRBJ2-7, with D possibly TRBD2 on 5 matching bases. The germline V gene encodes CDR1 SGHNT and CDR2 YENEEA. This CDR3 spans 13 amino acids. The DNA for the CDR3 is TGTGCCAGCAGCCTCCCCAACACCGGGGAGCTGTACTTC. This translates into CASSLPNTGELYF. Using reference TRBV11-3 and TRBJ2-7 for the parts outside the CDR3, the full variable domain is EAGVVQSPRYKIIEKKQPVAFWCNPISGHNTLYWYLQNLGQGPELLIRYENEEAVDDSQLPKDRFSAERLKGVDSTLKIQPAELGDSAVYLCASSLPNTGELYFGPGTRLTVT.

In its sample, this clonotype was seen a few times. The CDR3 sequence is CASSFPGRAGGEQFF. In DNA, the CDR3 is TGTGCCAGCAGCTTCCCGGGACGAGCTGGCGGTGAGCAGTTCTTC. The chain joins TRBV7-2 to TRBJ2-1; D tentatively reads TRBD1 or TRBD2 (5 bases each). V was pared by 3 bases and J by 9 bases, with 18 bases between. Germline V CDR1 and CDR2: SGHTA, FQGNSA. This CDR3 contains 15 residues. Variable domain in full (rest from reference TRBV7-2 and TRBJ2-1): GAGVSQSPSNKVTEKGKDVELRCDPISGHTALYWYRQSLGQGLEFLIYFQGNSAPDKSGLPSDRFSAERTGGSVSTLTIQRTQQEDSAVYLCASSFPGRAGGEQFFGPGTRLTVL.

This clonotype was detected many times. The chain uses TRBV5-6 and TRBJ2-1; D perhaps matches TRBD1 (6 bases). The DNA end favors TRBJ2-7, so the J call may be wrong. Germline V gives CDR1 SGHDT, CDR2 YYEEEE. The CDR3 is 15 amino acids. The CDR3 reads CASSPLAGWDNEQYF. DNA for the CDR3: TGTGCCAGCAGCCCCTTGGCAGGGTGGGACAATGAGCAGTACTTC.

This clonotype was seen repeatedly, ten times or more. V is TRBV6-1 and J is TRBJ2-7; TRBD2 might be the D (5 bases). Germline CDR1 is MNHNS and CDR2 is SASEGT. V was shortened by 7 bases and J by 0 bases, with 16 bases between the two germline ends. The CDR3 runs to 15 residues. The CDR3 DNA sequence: TGTGCCAGCACCCGCCTGGGGAGTCCCTCCTACGAGCAGTACTTC. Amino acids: CASTRLGSPSYEQYF.

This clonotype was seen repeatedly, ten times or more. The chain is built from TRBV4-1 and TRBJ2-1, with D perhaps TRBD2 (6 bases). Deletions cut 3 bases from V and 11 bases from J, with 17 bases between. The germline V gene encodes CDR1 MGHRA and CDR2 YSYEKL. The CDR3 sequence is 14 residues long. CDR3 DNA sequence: TGCGCCAGCAGCCAGGACCGACTAGTCGCGAAGCAGTTCTTC. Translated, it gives CASSQDRLVAKQFF.

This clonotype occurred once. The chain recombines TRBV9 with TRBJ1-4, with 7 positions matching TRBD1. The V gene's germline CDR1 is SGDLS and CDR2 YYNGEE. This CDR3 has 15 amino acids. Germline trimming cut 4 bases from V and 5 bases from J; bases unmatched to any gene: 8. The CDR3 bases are TGTGCCAGCAGCTCATCGGGACAGACGAATGAAAAACTGTTTTTT. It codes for CASSSSGQTNEKLFF.

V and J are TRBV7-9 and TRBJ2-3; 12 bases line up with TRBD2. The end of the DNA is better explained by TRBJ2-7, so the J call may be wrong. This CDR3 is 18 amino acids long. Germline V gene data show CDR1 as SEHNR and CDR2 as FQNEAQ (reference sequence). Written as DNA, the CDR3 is TGTGCCAGCAGCTTAGGGTGGCTAGCGGGAGGGCACAGGCATGAGCAGTACTTC. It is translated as CASSLGWLAGGHRHEQYF.

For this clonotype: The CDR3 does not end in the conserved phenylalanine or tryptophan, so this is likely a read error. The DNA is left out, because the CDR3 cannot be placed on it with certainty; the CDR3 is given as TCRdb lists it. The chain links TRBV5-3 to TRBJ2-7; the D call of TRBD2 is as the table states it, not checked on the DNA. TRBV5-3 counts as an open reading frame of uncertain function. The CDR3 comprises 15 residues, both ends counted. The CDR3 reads CASSFSPDYGYTFGS.

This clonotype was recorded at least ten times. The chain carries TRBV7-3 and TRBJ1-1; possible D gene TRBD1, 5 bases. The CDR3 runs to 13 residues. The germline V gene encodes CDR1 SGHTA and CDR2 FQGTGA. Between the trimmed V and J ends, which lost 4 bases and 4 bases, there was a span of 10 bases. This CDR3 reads CASSSQDGTEAFF. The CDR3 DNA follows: TGTGCCAGCAGCTCACAGGACGGCACTGAAGCTTTCTTT. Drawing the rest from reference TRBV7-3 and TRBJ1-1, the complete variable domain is GAGVSQTPSNKVTEKGKYVELRCDPISGHTALYWYRQSLGQGPEFLIYFQGTGAADDSGLPNDRFFAVRPEGSVSTLKIQRTERGDSAVYLCASSSQDGTEAFFGQGTRLTVV.

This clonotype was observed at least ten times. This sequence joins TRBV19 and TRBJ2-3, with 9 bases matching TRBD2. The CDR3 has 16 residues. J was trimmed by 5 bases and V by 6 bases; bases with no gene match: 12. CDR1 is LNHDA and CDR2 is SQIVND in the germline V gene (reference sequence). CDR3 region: CASSQISGSSEDTQYF. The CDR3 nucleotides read TGTGCCAGTAGCCAAATTAGCGGGAGTTCGGAAGATACGCAGTATTTT.

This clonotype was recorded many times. The CDR3 reads CASLWTSGPYEQYF. CDR3 DNA: TGTGCCAGCCTTTGGACTAGCGGGCCCTACGAGCAGTACTTC. The chain uses TRBV2 and TRBJ2-5; 11 nucleotides line up with TRBD2. The better agreement between TRBJ2-7 and the DNA end casts doubt on the J call. Per germline, CDR1 SNHLY and CDR2 FYNNEI. CDR3 length: 14 amino acids.

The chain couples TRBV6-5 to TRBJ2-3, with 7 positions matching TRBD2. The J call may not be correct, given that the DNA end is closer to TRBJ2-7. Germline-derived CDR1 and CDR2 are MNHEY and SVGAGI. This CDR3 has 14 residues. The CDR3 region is CASSYTGGPNEQYF. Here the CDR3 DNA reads TGTGCCAGCAGTTACACGGGGGGACCGAACGAGCAGTACTTC.

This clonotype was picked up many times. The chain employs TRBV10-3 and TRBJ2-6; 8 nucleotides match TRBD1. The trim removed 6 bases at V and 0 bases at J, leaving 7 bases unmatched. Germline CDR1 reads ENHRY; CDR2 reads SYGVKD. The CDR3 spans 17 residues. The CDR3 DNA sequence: TGTGCCATCAGGACCGGGACAGGCATCTCTGGGGCCAACGTCCTGACTTTC. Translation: CAIRTGTGISGANVLTF.

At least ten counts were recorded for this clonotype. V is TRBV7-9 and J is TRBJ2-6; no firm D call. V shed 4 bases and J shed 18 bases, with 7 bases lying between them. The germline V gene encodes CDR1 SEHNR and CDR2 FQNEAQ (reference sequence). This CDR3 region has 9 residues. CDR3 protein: CASSSTSTF. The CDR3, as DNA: TGTGCCAGCAGCTCAACGTCGACTTTC.

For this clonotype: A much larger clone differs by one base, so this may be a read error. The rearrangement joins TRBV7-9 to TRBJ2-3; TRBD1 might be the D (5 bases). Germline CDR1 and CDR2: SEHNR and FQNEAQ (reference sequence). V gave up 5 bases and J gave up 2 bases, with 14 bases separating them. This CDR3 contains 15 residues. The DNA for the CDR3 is TGTGCCAGCAGCCTCTTTCAGGGCTTCACAGATACGCAGTATTTT. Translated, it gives CASSLFQGFTDTQYF.

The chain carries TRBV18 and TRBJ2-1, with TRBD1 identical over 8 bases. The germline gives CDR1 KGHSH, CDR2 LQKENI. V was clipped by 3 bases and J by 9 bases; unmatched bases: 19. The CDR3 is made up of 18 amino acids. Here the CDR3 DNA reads TGTGCCAGCTCACCCCTTCTGGCAGGGGGCTCGTCTTCCCGTGAGCAGTTCTTC. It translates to CASSPLLAGGSSSREQFF.

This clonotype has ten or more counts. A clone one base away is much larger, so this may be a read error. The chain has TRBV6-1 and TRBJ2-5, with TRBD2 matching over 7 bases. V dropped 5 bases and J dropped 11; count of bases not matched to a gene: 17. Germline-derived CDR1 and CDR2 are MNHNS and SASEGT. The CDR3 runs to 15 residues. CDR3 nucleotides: TGTGCCAGCAGTTCGACTAGGAGGGAGGGCAATGAGCAGTACTTC. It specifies CASSSTRREGNEQYF.

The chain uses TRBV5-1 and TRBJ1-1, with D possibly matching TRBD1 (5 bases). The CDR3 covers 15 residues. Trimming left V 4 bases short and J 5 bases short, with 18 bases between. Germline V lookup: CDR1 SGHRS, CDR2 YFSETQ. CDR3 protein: CASSIGHGTGTEAFF. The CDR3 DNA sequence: TGCGCCAGCAGCATCGGACACGGTACGGGGACTGAAGCTTTCTTT.

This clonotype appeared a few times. This CDR3 is CASSSGGTPRDTQYF. The CDR3 region has the DNA TGTGCCAGCAGCTCCGGCGGGACCCCCAGGGATACGCAGTATTTT. The chain couples TRBV7-8 to TRBJ2-3, with a possible D match to TRBD2 (6 bases). Germline V gene sequence: CDR1 SGHVS, CDR2 FQNEAQ. The CDR3 loop spans 15 amino acids. Trimming shortened V by 4 bases and J by 6 bases, and 17 bases separated the two germline ends.

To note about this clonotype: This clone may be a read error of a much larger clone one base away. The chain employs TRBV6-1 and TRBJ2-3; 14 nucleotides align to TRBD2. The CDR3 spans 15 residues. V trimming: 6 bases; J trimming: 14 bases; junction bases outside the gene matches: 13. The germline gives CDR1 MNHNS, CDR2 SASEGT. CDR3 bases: TGTGCCAGCAGGGGACTAGCGGGAGTAGTCGGGGAGCTGTATTTT. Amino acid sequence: CASRGLAGVVGELYF.

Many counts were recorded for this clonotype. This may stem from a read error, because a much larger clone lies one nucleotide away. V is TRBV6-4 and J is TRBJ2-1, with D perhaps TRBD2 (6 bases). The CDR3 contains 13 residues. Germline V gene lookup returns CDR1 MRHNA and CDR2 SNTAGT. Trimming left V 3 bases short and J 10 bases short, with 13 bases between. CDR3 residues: CASSDIAAREQFF. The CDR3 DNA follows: TGTGCCAGCAGTGATATAGCGGCCAGGGAGCAGTTCTTC.

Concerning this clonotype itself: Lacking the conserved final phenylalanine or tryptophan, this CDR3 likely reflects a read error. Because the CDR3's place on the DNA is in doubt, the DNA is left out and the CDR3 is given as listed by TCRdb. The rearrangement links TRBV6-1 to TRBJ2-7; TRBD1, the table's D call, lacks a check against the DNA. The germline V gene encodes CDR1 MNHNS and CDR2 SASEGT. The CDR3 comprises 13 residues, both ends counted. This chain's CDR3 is CASWGSYGYTFGS.

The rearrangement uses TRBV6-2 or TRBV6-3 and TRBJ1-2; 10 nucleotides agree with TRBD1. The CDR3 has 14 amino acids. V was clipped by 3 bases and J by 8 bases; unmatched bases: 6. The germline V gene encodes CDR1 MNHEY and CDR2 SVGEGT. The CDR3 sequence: CASSYRDRGRGYTF. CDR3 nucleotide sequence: TGTGCCAGCAGTTATAGGGACAGGGGTCGAGGCTACACCTTC.

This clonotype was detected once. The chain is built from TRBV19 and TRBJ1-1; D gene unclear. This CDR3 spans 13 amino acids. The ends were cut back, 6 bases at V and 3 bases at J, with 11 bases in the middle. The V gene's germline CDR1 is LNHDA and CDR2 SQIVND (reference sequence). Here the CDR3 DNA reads TGTGCCAGTAGCGAAATTCTGCACACTGAAGCTTTCTTT. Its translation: CASSEILHTEAFF.

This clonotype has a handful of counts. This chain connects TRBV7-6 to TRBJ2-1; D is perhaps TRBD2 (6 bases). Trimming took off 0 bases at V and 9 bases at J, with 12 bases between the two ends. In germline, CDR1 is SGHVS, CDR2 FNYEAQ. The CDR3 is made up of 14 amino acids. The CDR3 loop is CASSLAGSGLEQFF. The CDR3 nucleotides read TGTGCCAGCAGCTTAGCTGGAAGCGGGCTTGAGCAGTTCTTC.